Presented here are 18 T cell receptor beta chains from one specimen sequenced in a study of T cells in localized non-small cell lung cancer. TCRdb's table, derived via immunoSEQ multiplex PCR, lists solely in-frame clones and lacks some. The data hold more than 70,000 clones, with just under 85% observed a single time. This sample comprised peripheral blood, obtained before any cancer treatment. These receptors came from a man aged 40 to 75 with stage I lung adenocarcinoma.

A single count supports this clone. The chain couples TRBV7-2 to TRBJ1-6, with D perhaps TRBD1 (6 bases). Germline CDR1 and CDR2: SGHTA and FQGNSA. V lost 5 bases and J lost 10, with 15 bases in between. The CDR3 sequence is 14 residues long. CDR3 sequence reads: CASSKDSSLSPLHF. For the CDR3, the DNA is TGTGCCAGCAGCAAGGACAGTTCGCTATCACCCCTCCACTTT.

J is TRBJ1-5 and V is TRBV15; D might be TRBD1 (6 bases). V was pared by 1 base and J by 5 bases, with 12 bases between. CDR3 size: 15 residues. The germline CDR1 and CDR2 sequences are LNHNV and YYDKDF (reference sequence). This chain's CDR3 is CATSRVRGGHQPQHF. DNA for the CDR3: TGTGCCACCAGCAGAGTTAGGGGGGGCCATCAGCCCCAGCATTTT.

The gene calls are TRBV7-9 and TRBJ2-1, with D possibly matching TRBD1 (6 bases). V shed 1 base and J shed 5 bases, with 12 bases lying between them. Germline V gene sequence: CDR1 SEHNR, CDR2 FQNEAQ (reference sequence). This CDR3 comprises 15 residues. The CDR3 DNA follows: TGTGCCAGCAGCTTAGTCCAGGGGAAACACAATGAGCAGTTCTTC. It is translated as CASSLVQGKHNEQFF.

The chain has TRBV9 and TRBJ2-1; 9 bases are a match to TRBD2. Germline CDR1 and CDR2: SGDLS and YYNGEE. The length of the CDR3 is 16 residues. Trimming cost V 0 bases and J 9 bases; bases outside gene matches: 10. DNA of the CDR3: TGTGCCAGCAGCGTAGTCGCGGGAGGGCCATTCATTGAGCAGTTCTTC. Residues: CASSVVAGGPFIEQFF.

The V and J genes are TRBV5-4 and TRBJ1-3, with 7 bases lining up with TRBD1. CDR3 length: 15 amino acids. V dropped 7 bases and J dropped 0; count of bases not matched to a gene: 7. The V gene's germline CDR1 is SGHNT and CDR2 YYREEE (reference sequence). The CDR3 coding sequence is TGTGCCAGCCCTCCCCGGGACAGCTCTGGAAACACCATATATTTT. Translating it yields CASPPRDSSGNTIYF.

This sequence joins TRBV6-6 and TRBJ1-2; D uncertain. Germline V gene sequence: CDR1 MNHNY, CDR2 SVGAGI (reference sequence). The CDR3 contains 11 residues. Deletions cut 7 bases from V and 6 bases from J, with 9 bases between. The CDR3 loop is CASTASDGYTF. In DNA form, the CDR3 reads TGTGCCAGCACGGCAAGTGATGGCTACACCTTC.

The chain couples TRBV12-5 to TRBJ1-4, with unresolved D. Deletions cut 4 bases from V and 0 bases from J, with 6 bases between. From germline, CDR1 is LGHNT and CDR2 FRNRAP. The CDR3 has 14 residues. The CDR3 sequence: CASGSSSTNEKLFF. Written as DNA, the CDR3 is TGTGCTAGTGGTTCTTCATCAACTAATGAAAAACTGTTTTTT.

CDR3 amino acids: CASRRFRDRGLEQPQHF. The DNA for the CDR3 is TGTGCCAGCAGACGATTCCGGGACAGGGGCTTGGAACAGCCCCAGCATTTT. V usage is TRBV27 and J usage is TRBJ1-5, with 10 nucleotides matching TRBD1. Trimming at V came to 6 bases and at J to 7 bases, leaving 15 bases not matched to a gene. The CDR3 has 17 amino acids. In germline, CDR1 is MNHEY, CDR2 SMNVEV (reference sequence).

This clone was detected only once. The chain couples TRBV5-4 to TRBJ2-7, with a tentative D call TRBD1 (6 bases). This CDR3 has 16 amino acids. The V gene's germline CDR1 is SGHNT and CDR2 YYREEE (reference sequence). V was clipped by 1 base and J by 5 bases, with 19 bases between them. This CDR3 is CASSLIGAGAQHEQYF. In DNA form, the CDR3 reads TGTGCCAGCAGCTTGATCGGTGCAGGGGCGCAACACGAGCAGTACTTC.

The CDR3 DNA reads TGTGCCAGCAGTTTCAGAGCGGGACAAAGTACCCCCTACGAGCAGTACTTC. It yields the protein CASSFRAGQSTPYEQYF. The chain has TRBV27 and TRBJ2-7, with a tentative D call TRBD2 (7 bases). Deletions cut 3 bases from V and 2 bases from J, with 20 bases between. Per the germline V gene, CDR1 is MNHEY and CDR2 is SMNVEV (reference sequence). This CDR3 spans 17 amino acids.

The chain is built from TRBV27 and TRBJ2-5, with 7 positions matching TRBD1. The junction had 3 bases not matched to a gene; V was cut back by 0 bases and J by 2 bases. Per germline, CDR1 MNHEY and CDR2 SMNVEV (reference sequence). There are 15 residues in the CDR3. The DNA for the CDR3 is TGTGCCAGCAGTTTATCTGTCAGGGGGCAAGAGACCCAGTACTTC. Its translation: CASSLSVRGQETQYF.

The genes are TRBV19 and TRBJ2-4; D is uncertain. V was shortened by 1 base and J by 6 bases, with 13 bases between the two germline ends. Per the germline V gene, CDR1 is LNHDA and CDR2 is SQIVND (reference sequence). This CDR3 comprises 15 residues. The CDR3 here is CASSIVAGTGNIQYF. The CDR3 nucleotides are TGTGCCAGTAGTATAGTGGCAGGAACCGGAAACATTCAGTACTTC.

The chain carries TRBV29-1 and TRBJ1-1; no firm D call. The V end was cut by 7 bases, the J end by 4 bases, with 13 bases between. The CDR3 spans 12 residues. The germline V gene has CDR1 SQVTM and CDR2 ANQGSEA. The CDR3 reads CSGQATSTEAFF. The CDR3, as DNA: TGCAGCGGCCAGGCCACGAGCACTGAAGCTTTCTTT.

This clone has a handful of counts. The CDR3 spells CASSLVSGTETQYF. In DNA, the CDR3 is TGTGCCAGCAGCTTAGTGTCAGGGACCGAGACCCAGTACTTC. The chain carries TRBV7-9 and TRBJ2-5; D possibly uses TRBD1 or TRBD2 (5 bases each). Germline CDR1 SEHNR, CDR2 FQNEAQ (reference sequence). This CDR3 is built from 14 residues. The V gene lost 1 base and the J gene lost 5 bases, with 11 bases spanning the gap.

The chain uses TRBV2 and TRBJ2-7, with TRBD2 matching over 7 bases. CDR1 is SNHLY, CDR2 FYNNEI, per germline. The CDR3 length is 14 residues. Losses at the gene ends were 3 bases for V and 2 bases for J; bases not matched to a gene: 4. For the CDR3, the DNA is TGTGCCAGCAGTGAGGGGGGGGGAACCTACGAGCAGTACTTC. Amino acids: CASSEGGGTYEQYF.

J is TRBJ2-1 and V is TRBV27; the match to TRBD2 covers 8 bases. J lost 6 bases, V lost 0 bases, and 4 bases had no gene match. Germline CDR1 is MNHEY and CDR2 is SMNVEV (reference sequence). The CDR3 runs 15 residues. CDR3 nucleotides: TGTGCCAGCAGTTTATCGGGACTAGTAGGCAATGAGCAGTTCTTC. Encoded protein: CASSLSGLVGNEQFF.

The genes are TRBV7-3 and TRBJ2-7, with D unresolved. The CDR3 contains 13 residues. The V end was cut by 3 bases, the J end by 3 bases, with 9 bases between. Germline assignment: CDR1 SGHTA and CDR2 FQGTGA. CDR3 sequence reads: CASSLGLSYEQYF. The CDR3 coding sequence is TGTGCCAGCAGCTTGGGTCTAAGCTACGAGCAGTACTTC.

V usage is TRBV18 and J usage is TRBJ2-7, with 7 bases aligning to TRBD2. CDR3 size: 15 residues. V shed 3 bases, J shed 2 bases, and the junction held 7 bases outside the gene matches. In germline, CDR1 is KGHSH, CDR2 LQKENI. In nucleotides, the CDR3 is TGTGCCAGCTCACCCCCAGCGGGATCTACCTACGAGCAGTACTTC. Its translation: CASSPPAGSTYEQYF. Supplemented by reference TRBV18 and TRBJ2-7, the full variable domain reads NAGVMQNPRHLVRRRGQEARLRCSPMKGHSHVYWYRQLPEEGLKFMVYLQKENIIDESGMPKERFSAEFPKEGPSILRIQQVVRGDSAAYFCASSPPAGSTYEQYFGPGTRLTVT.